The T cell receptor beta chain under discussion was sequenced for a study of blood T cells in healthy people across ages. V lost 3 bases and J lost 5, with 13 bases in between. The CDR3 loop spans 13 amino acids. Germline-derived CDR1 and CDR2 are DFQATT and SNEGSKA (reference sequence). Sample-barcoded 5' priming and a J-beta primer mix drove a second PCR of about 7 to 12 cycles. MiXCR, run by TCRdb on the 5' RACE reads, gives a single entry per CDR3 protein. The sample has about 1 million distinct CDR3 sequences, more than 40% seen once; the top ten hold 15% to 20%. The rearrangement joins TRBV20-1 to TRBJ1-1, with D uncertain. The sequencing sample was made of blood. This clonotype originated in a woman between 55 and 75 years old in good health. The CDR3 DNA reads TGCAGTGCTAGTCCCGCTGGGCGGACTGAAGCTTTCTTT. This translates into CSASPAGRTEAFF.